The rows below give T cell receptor beta chains drawn from one sample of a study of shared T cell receptors in the human thymus. The assay was immunoSEQ multiplex PCR, and TCRdb's table has in-frame clones only and misses some. The repertoire holds hundreds of thousands of clones, with around 78% as singletons. The same data also went into a second study, on human thymus T cells.

The sample taken for sequencing was thymocytes. The receptor source for this set is a boy under two years old with a congenital heart defect. Each CDR3 is given with its conserved first and last residue. The D gene is left open where the match is weak. Clone size appears in some rows only: once, few, many, or a class for an expanded clone.

CDR3 protein	CDR3 DNA	J gene	CDR3 length	V gene	clone size	D gene
CASSPGWEYQETQYF	TGTGCCAGCTCACCTGGGTGGGAGTACCAAGAGACCCAGTACTTC	TRBJ2-5	15	TRBV18	NA	NA
CASSIEPRFRSNQPQHF	TGTGCCAGTAGTATCGAGCCGCGCTTTCGAAGCAATCAGCCCCAGCATTTT	TRBJ1-5	17	TRBV19	NA	NA
CASSQDLREGKSNEKLFF	TGCGCCAGCAGCCAAGATCTGCGGGAGGGGAAGTCCAATGAAAAACTGTTTTTT	TRBJ1-4	18	TRBV4-1	NA	NA
CASSFRDTRLNEQYF	TGTGCCAGCAGTTTCCGGGACACGCGACTCAACGAGCAGTACTTC	TRBJ2-7	15	TRBV28	NA	NA
CASTSLLVMETQYF	TGTGCCAGCACCTCACTATTGGTAATGGAGACCCAGTACTTC	TRBJ2-5	14	TRBV11-2	NA	NA
CASSPDRDSPYEQYF	TGTGCCAGCAGCCCCGACCGGGACAGTCCCTACGAGCAGTACTTC	TRBJ2-7	15	TRBV7-8	once	TRBD1
CASREEEQTNQPQHF	TGTGCCAGCAGAGAAGAGGAACAGACCAATCAGCCCCAGCATTTT	TRBJ1-5	15	TRBV6-1	NA	NA
CAWSRPGRGVNEQFF	TGTGCCTGGAGCCGCCCGGGGCGGGGGGTAAATGAGCAGTTCTTC	TRBJ2-1	15	TRBV30	NA	TRBD2
CASSMDKDYEQYF	TGTGCCAGCAGCATGGACAAGGACTACGAGCAGTACTTC	TRBJ2-7	13	TRBV21-1	NA	NA
CASSLTGVDTGELFF	TGTGCCAGCAGCTTGACAGGGGTGGACACCGGGGAGCTGTTTTTT	TRBJ2-2	15	TRBV11-2	NA	TRBD1
CASSSSGTAYGYTF	TGCGCCAGCAGCTCGTCCGGGACAGCCTATGGCTACACCTTC	TRBJ1-2	14	TRBV5-1	NA	TRBD1
CASSQDKREGRDEQYF	TGCGCCAGCAGCCAAGATAAGAGGGAGGGCCGGGACGAGCAGTACTTC	TRBJ2-7	16	TRBV4-1	NA	TRBD2
CASSPVSSGNENEQFF	TGCGCCAGCAGCCCAGTTAGTAGCGGGAATGAGAATGAGCAGTTCTTC	TRBJ2-1	16	TRBV4-3	NA	TRBD2
CASSPGQGADEQYF	TGTGCCAGCTCACCGGGACAGGGGGCCGACGAGCAGTACTTC	TRBJ2-7	14	TRBV18	NA	TRBD1
CASSGLDPPYEQYF	TGTGCCAGTAGCGGACTAGATCCTCCCTACGAGCAGTACTTC	TRBJ2-7	14	TRBV19	NA	TRBD2
CSVHSRDSYEQYF	TGCAGCGTCCATTCCCGGGATTCCTACGAGCAGTACTTC	TRBJ2-7	13	TRBV29-1	NA	NA
CASSETRSYEQYF	TGTGCCAGCAGTGAAACCCGGTCCTACGAGCAGTACTTC	TRBJ2-7	13	TRBV6-1	few	NA
CSAADSGLKFF	TGCAGTGCGGCAGACAGTGGTCTGAAGTTCTTC	TRBJ2-1	11	TRBV20-1	NA	NA
CASSLHRDRDVYGYTF	TGTGCCAGCAGCCTCCACCGGGACAGGGATGTCTATGGCTACACCTTC	TRBJ1-2	16	TRBV5-5	NA	TRBD1
CASSQVARSSYNEQFF	TGCGCCAGCAGCCAAGTAGCCCGAAGCTCCTACAATGAGCAGTTCTTC	TRBJ2-1	16	TRBV4-1	NA	NA
CATYTGNEQYF	TGCGCCACCTATACAGGGAACGAGCAGTACTTC	TRBJ2-7	11	TRBV23-1	few	NA
CASSEGGGRDRRCEAFF	TGTGCCAGCAGTGAAGGAGGAGGAAGGGATCGGCGATGTGAAGCTTTCTTT	TRBJ1-1	17	TRBV6-1	NA	NA
CASSLADRGPYEQYF	TGTGCCAGCAGCTTGGCAGACAGGGGGCCATACGAGCAGTACTTC	TRBJ2-7	15	TRBV5-4	NA	TRBD1
CASSLENPGYDTQYF	TGTGCCAGCAGCTTAGAGAACCCGGGTTATGATACGCAGTATTTT	TRBJ2-3	15	TRBV11-2	NA	NA
CASSEVGIDFLQETQYF	TGTGCCAGCAGTGAAGTAGGTATAGACTTCCTTCAAGAGACCCAGTACTTC	TRBJ2-5	17	TRBV6-1	NA	NA
CASSYIGLAVNEQFF	TGTGCCAGCAGTTACATTGGTCTAGCGGTCAATGAGCAGTTCTTC	TRBJ2-1	15	TRBV6-5	NA	TRBD2
CASSQESASGRAVSYEQYF	TGCGCCAGCAGCCAAGAATCGGCTAGCGGGAGGGCCGTTTCCTACGAGCAGTACTTC	TRBJ2-7	19	TRBV4-3	NA	TRBD2